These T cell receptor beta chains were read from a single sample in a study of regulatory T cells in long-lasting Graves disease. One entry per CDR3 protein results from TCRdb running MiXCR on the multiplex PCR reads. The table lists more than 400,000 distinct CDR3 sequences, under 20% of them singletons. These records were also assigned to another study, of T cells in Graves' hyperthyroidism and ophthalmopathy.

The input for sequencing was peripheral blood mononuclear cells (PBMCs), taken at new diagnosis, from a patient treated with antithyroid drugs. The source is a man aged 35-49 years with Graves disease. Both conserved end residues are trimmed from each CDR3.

CDR3aa: SASTGTAYSNQPQH; j_gene: TRBJ1-5; v_gene: TRBV20-1
CDR3aa: ASSRGTAYEQY; j_gene: TRBJ2-7; v_gene: TRBV11-2
CDR3aa: ASSNAPGEQF; j_gene: TRBJ2-1; v_gene: TRBV7-3
CDR3aa: ASKRTFIGGPQH; j_gene: TRBJ1-5; v_gene: TRBV12-3/TRBV12-4
CDR3aa: ASSQTGFEQY; j_gene: TRBJ2-7; v_gene: TRBV3-1
CDR3aa: ASSMPSRVLSGNTIY; j_gene: TRBJ1-3; v_gene: TRBV28
CDR3aa: ASSYGLAGAEQF; j_gene: TRBJ2-1; v_gene: TRBV6-5
CDR3aa: ASSLVRVLSGANVLT; j_gene: TRBJ2-6; v_gene: TRBV7-9
CDR3aa: ASSYSTSGIGGETQY; j_gene: TRBJ2-5; v_gene: TRBV6-5
CDR3aa: ASSPRRVATYNEQF; j_gene: TRBJ2-1; v_gene: TRBV12-3/TRBV12-4
CDR3aa: AWKPEREDFSYEQY; j_gene: TRBJ2-7; v_gene: TRBV30
CDR3aa: ASSLATSGSTDTQY; j_gene: TRBJ2-3; v_gene: TRBV5-1
CDR3aa: ASSLGRASGGDTQY; j_gene: TRBJ2-3; v_gene: TRBV5-1
CDR3aa: ASSLVIGTGELF; j_gene: TRBJ2-2; v_gene: TRBV7-9
CDR3aa: ASSDYWDTSFGEQY; j_gene: TRBJ2-7; v_gene: TRBV4-1
CDR3aa: ASSQEGGQPQH; j_gene: TRBJ1-5; v_gene: TRBV4-1
CDR3aa: ASSESRYTTQY; j_gene: TRBJ2-5; v_gene: TRBV10-2
CDR3aa: ASNSRGPITYNSPLH; j_gene: TRBJ1-6; v_gene: TRBV6-1
CDR3aa: SAPGGYGETQY; j_gene: TRBJ2-5; v_gene: TRBV20-1
CDR3aa: ASSYSWNEQF; j_gene: TRBJ2-1; v_gene: TRBV6-2/TRBV6-3
CDR3aa: ASSLRPNKGAF; j_gene: TRBJ1-1; v_gene: TRBV7-2
CDR3aa: SARGGSLQETQY; j_gene: TRBJ2-5; v_gene: TRBV20-1
CDR3aa: ASSMPSGKDYGYT; j_gene: TRBJ1-2; v_gene: TRBV19
CDR3aa: ASSLQGLGTTEAF; j_gene: TRBJ1-1; v_gene: TRBV19
CDR3aa: ASSLRISGLGDEQF; j_gene: TRBJ2-1; v_gene: TRBV11-1
CDR3aa: SASGWDRALNTEAF; j_gene: TRBJ1-1; v_gene: TRBV20-1
CDR3aa: SARQGAREQY; j_gene: TRBJ2-7; v_gene: TRBV20-1
CDR3aa: ASSITAAGPEETQY; j_gene: TRBJ2-5; v_gene: TRBV7-9
CDR3aa: ASTFWARNSPLH; j_gene: TRBJ1-6; v_gene: TRBV28
CDR3aa: ASSLEASGSNEQF; j_gene: TRBJ2-1; v_gene: TRBV7-2
CDR3aa: ASSVDLDLGTEAF; j_gene: TRBJ1-1; v_gene: TRBV9
CDR3aa: ASSDPGILTHEQY; j_gene: TRBJ2-7; v_gene: TRBV6-2/TRBV6-3
CDR3aa: ASSFGTSSYEQY; j_gene: TRBJ2-7; v_gene: TRBV9
CDR3aa: ASSPGQTNQPQH; j_gene: TRBJ1-5; v_gene: TRBV18
CDR3aa: ASSLGTPRATIY; j_gene: TRBJ1-3; v_gene: TRBV5-1
CDR3aa: ASSISRLHEQY; j_gene: TRBJ2-7; v_gene: TRBV19
CDR3aa: SAVWSQGASDTQY; j_gene: TRBJ2-3; v_gene: TRBV20-1
CDR3aa: ASSQTGLAGVRKTQY; j_gene: TRBJ2-5; v_gene: TRBV27
CDR3aa: SARDRLGYNEQF; j_gene: TRBJ2-1; v_gene: TRBV20-1
CDR3aa: ASMGKPSAQY; j_gene: TRBJ2-5; v_gene: TRBV2
CDR3aa: AWSRGGATQY; j_gene: TRBJ2-5; v_gene: TRBV30
CDR3aa: SANPGLADTQY; j_gene: TRBJ2-3; v_gene: TRBV20-1
CDR3aa: ASSAPGEKLF; j_gene: TRBJ1-4; v_gene: TRBV28
CDR3aa: ASSLGGSSVKQF; j_gene: TRBJ2-1; v_gene: TRBV7-7
CDR3aa: ASSQESWGTDTQY; j_gene: TRBJ2-3; v_gene: TRBV4-2
CDR3aa: ASRPSWLTDTQY; j_gene: TRBJ2-3; v_gene: TRBV12-3/TRBV12-4
CDR3aa: ASKRGLEGRIYGYT; j_gene: TRBJ1-2; v_gene: TRBV6-1
CDR3aa: ASSFSVAGGPDTQY; j_gene: TRBJ2-3; v_gene: TRBV5-1
CDR3aa: SATGIMNTEAF; j_gene: TRBJ1-1; v_gene: TRBV20-1
CDR3aa: ASSMTGRGPYGYT; j_gene: TRBJ1-2; v_gene: TRBV19
CDR3aa: ASSTGLAGGYDNEQF; j_gene: TRBJ2-1; v_gene: TRBV5-5
CDR3aa: ASSWGTNTEAF; j_gene: TRBJ1-1; v_gene: TRBV19
CDR3aa: ASSLRGGEEKLF; j_gene: TRBJ1-4; v_gene: TRBV12-3/TRBV12-4